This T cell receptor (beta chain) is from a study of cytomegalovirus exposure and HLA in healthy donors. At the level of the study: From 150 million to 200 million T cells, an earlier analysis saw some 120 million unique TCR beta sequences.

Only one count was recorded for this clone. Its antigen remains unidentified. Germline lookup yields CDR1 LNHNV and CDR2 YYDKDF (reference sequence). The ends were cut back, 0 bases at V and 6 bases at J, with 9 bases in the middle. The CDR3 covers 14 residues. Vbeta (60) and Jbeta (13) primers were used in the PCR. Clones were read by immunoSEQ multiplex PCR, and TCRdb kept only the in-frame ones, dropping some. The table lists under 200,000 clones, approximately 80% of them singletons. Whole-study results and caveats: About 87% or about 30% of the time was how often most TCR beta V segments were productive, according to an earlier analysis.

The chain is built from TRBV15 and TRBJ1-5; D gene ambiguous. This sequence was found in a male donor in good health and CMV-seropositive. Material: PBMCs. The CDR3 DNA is TGTGCCACCAGCAGAGATCGGGGTTTTCAGCCCCAGCATTTT. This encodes CATSRDRGFQPQHF.